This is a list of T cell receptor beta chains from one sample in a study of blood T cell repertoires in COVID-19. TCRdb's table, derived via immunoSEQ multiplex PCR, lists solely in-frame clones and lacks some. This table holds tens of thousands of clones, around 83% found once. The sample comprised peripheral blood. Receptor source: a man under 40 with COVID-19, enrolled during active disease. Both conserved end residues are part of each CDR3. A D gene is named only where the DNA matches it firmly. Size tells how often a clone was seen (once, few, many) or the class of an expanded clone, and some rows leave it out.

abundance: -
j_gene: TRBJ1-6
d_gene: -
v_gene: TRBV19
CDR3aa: CASSGTYNSPLHF
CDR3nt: TGTGCCAGTTCCGGGACTTATAATTCACCCCTCCACTTT

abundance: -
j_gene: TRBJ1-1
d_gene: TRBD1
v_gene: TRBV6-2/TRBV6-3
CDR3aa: CASSYSRGTGWFCATEAFF
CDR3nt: TGTGCCAGCAGTTACTCTAGGGGGACAGGGTGGTTTTGTGCCACTGAAGCTTTCTTT

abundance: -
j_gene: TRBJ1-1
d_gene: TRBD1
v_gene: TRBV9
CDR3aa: CASSGDRSLNTEAFF
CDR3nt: TGTGCCTCCTCTGGGGACAGGTCCTTGAACACTGAAGCTTTCTTT

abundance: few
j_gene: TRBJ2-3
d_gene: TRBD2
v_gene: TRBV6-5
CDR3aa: CASRVAGGTDTQYF
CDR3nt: TGTGCCAGCAGAGTAGCGGGAGGAACAGATACGCAGTATTTT

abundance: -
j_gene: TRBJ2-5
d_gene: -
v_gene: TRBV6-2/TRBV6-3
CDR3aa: CASSYPRVETQYF
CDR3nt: TGTGCCAGCAGTTACCCGCGTGTTGAGACCCAGTACTTC

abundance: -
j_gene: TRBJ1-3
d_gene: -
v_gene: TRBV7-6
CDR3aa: CASSPSSGTSGNTIYF
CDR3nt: TGTGCCAGCAGCCCCTCCTCGGGAACCTCTGGAAACACCATATATTTT

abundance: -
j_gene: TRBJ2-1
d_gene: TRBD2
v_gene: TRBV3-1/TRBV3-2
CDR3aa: CASSPGTSGFGYNEQFF
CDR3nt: TGTGCCAGCAGCCCCGGGACTAGCGGGTTCGGGTACAATGAGCAGTTCTTC

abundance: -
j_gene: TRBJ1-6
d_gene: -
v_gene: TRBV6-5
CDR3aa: CASSLGGRTSPLHF
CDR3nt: TGTGCCAGCAGTCTTGGGGGGAGGACTTCACCCCTCCACTTT

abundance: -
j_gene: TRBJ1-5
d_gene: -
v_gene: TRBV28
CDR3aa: CASTLRGTINQPQHF
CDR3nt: TGTGCCAGCACGTTGAGGGGGACGATTAATCAGCCCCAGCATTTT

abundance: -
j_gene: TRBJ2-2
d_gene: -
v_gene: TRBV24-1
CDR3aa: CATQDFGAGELFF
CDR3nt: TGTGCCACCCAGGACTTCGGGGCCGGGGAGCTGTTTTTT

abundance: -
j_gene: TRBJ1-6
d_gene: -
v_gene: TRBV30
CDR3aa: CAWSARTQGFYSPLHF
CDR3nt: TGTGCCTGGAGCGCCAGAACCCAGGGGTTTTATTCACCCCTCCACTTT

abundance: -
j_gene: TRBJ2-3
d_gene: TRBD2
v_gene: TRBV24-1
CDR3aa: CATRSGLAGGEVDTQYF
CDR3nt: TGTGCCACCAGGAGCGGACTAGCGGGAGGTGAGGTTGATACGCAGTATTTT

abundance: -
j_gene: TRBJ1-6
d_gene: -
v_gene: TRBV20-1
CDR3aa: CSASPQLDSPLHF
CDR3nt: TGCAGTGCTAGTCCCCAATTAGATTCACCCCTCCACTTT

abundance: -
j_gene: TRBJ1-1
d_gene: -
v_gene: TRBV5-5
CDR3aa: CASSRTTGAEAFF
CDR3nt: TGTGCCAGCAGCCGAACGACTGGTGCTGAAGCTTTCTTT

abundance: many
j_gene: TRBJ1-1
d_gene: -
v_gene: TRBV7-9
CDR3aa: CATERDNRLNTEAFF
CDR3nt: TGTGCCACCGAGCGGGACAATAGGCTGAACACTGAAGCTTTCTTT

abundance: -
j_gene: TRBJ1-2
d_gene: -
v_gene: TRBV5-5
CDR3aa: CASSPRRGGNYGYTF
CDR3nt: TGTGCCAGCAGCCCCAGGAGGGGGGGAAACTATGGCTACACCTTC

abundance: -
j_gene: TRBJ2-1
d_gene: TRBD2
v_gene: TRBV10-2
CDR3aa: CASWRPGLAGGYNEQFF
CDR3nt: TGCGCCAGCTGGCGCCCGGGACTAGCGGGAGGGTACAATGAGCAGTTCTTC

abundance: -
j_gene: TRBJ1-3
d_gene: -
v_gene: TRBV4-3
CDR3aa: CASSQAPPSSGNTIYF
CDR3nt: TGCGCCAGCAGCCAAGCACCGCCGAGCTCTGGAAACACCATATATTTT

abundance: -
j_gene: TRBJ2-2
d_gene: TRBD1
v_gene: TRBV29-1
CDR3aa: CSVEEGTAFGELFF
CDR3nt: TGCAGCGTTGAGGAAGGGACAGCGTTCGGGGAGCTGTTTTTT

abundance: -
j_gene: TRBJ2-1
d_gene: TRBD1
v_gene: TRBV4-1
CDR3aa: CASSQVAGGQGGNEQFF
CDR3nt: TGCGCCAGCAGCCAAGTAGCCGGGGGACAGGGAGGCAATGAGCAGTTCTTC

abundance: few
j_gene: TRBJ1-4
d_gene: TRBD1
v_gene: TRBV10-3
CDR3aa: CAIRPGQGGGFEKLFF
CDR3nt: TGTGCCATCAGACCGGGACAGGGCGGAGGATTTGAAAAACTGTTTTTT

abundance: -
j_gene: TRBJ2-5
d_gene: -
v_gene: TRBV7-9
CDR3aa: CASGPSRGETQYF
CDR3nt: TGTGCCAGCGGACCATCTCGGGGGGAGACCCAGTACTTC

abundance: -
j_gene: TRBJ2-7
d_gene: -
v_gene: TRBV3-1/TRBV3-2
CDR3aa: CASSQSNEQYF
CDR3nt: TGTGCCAGCAGCCAATCTAACGAGCAGTACTTC

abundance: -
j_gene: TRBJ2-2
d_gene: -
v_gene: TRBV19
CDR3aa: CASQVRRTGELFF
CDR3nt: TGTGCCAGTCAAGTCCGTAGAACCGGGGAGCTGTTTTTT

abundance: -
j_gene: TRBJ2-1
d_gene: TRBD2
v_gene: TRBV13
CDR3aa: CASSPPSGARSSYNEQFF
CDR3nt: TGTGCCAGCAGCCCGCCTAGCGGGGCCCGGAGCTCCTACAATGAGCAGTTCTTC

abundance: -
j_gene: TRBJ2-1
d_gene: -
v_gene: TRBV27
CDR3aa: CASSTPWGGAVGEQFF
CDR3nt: TGTGCCAGCAGTACCCCTTGGGGGGGGGCGGTGGGTGAGCAGTTCTTC

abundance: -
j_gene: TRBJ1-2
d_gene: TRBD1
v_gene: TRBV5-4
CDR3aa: CASRTGTGDYGYTF
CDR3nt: TGTGCCAGCAGAACCGGGACAGGCGATTATGGCTACACCTTC

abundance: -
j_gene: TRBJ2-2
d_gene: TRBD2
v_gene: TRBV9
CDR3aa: CASSTIAGEDTGELFF
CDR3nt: TGTGCCAGCAGCACAATAGCGGGGGAGGACACCGGGGAGCTGTTTTTT

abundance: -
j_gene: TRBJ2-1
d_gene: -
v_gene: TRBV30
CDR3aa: CAWRERSPLPTEQFF
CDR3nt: TGTGCCTGGAGGGAGCGGAGTCCCCTCCCTACAGAGCAGTTCTTC

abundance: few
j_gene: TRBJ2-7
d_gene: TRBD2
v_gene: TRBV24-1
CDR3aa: CASPSTGTTVGEQYF
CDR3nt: TGTGCCAGCCCATCAACCGGGACTACCGTGGGCGAGCAGTACTTC

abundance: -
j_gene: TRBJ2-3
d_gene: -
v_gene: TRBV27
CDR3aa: CASNPRLADWDTQYF
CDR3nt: TGTGCCAGCAATCCTCGGCTAGCAGATTGGGATACGCAGTATTTT

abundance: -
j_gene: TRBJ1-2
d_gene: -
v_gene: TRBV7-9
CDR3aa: CASTRDFQGGGYTF
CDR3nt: TGTGCCAGCACCCGCGATTTTCAGGGAGGTGGCTACACCTTC

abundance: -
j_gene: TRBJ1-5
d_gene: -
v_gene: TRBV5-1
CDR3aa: CASSPGAVGQPQHF
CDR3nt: TGCGCCAGCAGCCCTGGGGCGGTCGGCCAGCCCCAGCATTTT

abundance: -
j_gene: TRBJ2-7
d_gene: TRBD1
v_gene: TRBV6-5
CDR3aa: CASSMDRGRYYEQYF
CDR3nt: TGTGCCAGCAGCATGGACAGGGGCCGATACTACGAGCAGTACTTC

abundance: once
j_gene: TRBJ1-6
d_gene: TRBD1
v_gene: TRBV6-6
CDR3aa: CASRDSSSPLHF
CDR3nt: TGTGCCAGCCGGGACAGCTCCTCACCCCTCCACTTT

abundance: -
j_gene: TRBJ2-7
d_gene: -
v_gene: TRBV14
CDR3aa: CASSQMGSSYEQYF
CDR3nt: TGTGCTAGCAGCCAAATGGGGAGCTCCTACGAGCAGTACTTC

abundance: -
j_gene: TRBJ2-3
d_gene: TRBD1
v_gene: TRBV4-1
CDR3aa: CASSQGDRAVDTQYF
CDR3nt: TGCGCCAGCAGCCAAGGGGACAGGGCGGTAGATACGCAGTATTTT

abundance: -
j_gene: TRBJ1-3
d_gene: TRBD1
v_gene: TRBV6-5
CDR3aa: CASSLTGGGNTIYF
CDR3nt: TGTGCCAGCAGCCTGACAGGGGGGGGAAACACCATATATTTT

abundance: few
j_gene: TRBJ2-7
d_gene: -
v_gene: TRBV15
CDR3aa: CATSRGHPNYEQYF
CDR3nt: TGTGCCACCAGCAGAGGACACCCTAACTACGAGCAGTACTTC

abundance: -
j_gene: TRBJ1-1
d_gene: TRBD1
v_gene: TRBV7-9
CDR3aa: CASSPPGRGRGNTEAFF
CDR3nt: TGTGCCAGCAGCCCCCCAGGAAGGGGGCGAGGGAACACTGAAGCTTTCTTT

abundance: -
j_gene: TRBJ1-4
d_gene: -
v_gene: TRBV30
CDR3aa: CAWSAGPGEAHPEKLFF
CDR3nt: TGTGCCTGGAGTGCTGGGCCCGGGGAGGCCCATCCTGAAAAACTGTTTTTT

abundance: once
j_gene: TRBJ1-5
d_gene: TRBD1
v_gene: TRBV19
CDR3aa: CASSFYDRGISQPQHF
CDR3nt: TGTGCCAGTAGTTTCTACGACAGGGGGATTAGCCAGCCCCAGCATTTT

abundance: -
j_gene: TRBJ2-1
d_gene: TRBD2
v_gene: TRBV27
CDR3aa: CASLTSHNEQFF
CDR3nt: TGTGCCAGCTTGACTAGCCACAATGAGCAGTTCTTC

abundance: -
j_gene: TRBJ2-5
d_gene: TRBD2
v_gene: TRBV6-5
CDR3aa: CASSYLAGGPWETQYF
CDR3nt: TGTGCCAGCAGTTACCTAGCGGGAGGGCCATGGGAGACCCAGTACTTC